The 27 T cell receptor beta chains given below trace back to one sample, sequenced in a study of cytomegalovirus exposure and HLA in healthy donors. Sequenced by immunoSEQ multiplex PCR; TCRdb stores in-frame clones only, minus some. The table includes roughly 100,000 clones, around 85% detected once. What was sequenced was PBMCs. These receptors all come from a young man in good health and CMV-seropositive.

The chain couples TRBV28 to TRBJ2-5; D is unclear. The CDR3 sequence is 14 residues long. Germline CDR1 is MDHEN and CDR2 is SYDVKM. Trimming cost V 5 bases and J 0 bases, with 10 bases left between them. The CDR3 region is CASSPNRYQETQYF. DNA of the CDR3: TGTGCCAGCAGTCCTAACCGGTACCAAGAGACCCAGTACTTC.

This clone has at least ten counts. The chain joins TRBV7-9 to TRBJ1-5; D is ambiguous. The CDR3 spans 12 residues. V was cut by 3 bases and J by 5 bases, with 5 bases left in between. Per germline, CDR1 SEHNR and CDR2 FQNEAQ (reference sequence). The CDR3: CASSFLHQPQHF. The CDR3 DNA reads TGTGCCAGCAGCTTTCTCCATCAGCCCCAGCATTTT. The full variable domain, rest sourced from reference TRBV7-9 and TRBJ1-5, is DTGVSQNPRHKITKRGQNVTFRCDPISEHNRLYWYRQTLGQGPEFLTYFQNEAQLEKSRLLSDRFSAERPKGSFSTLEIQRTEQGDSAMYLCASSFLHQPQHFGDGTRLSIL.

The chain joins TRBV19 to TRBJ2-1; the match to TRBD1 covers 9 bases. Germline V gives CDR1 LNHDA, CDR2 SQIVND (reference sequence). The CDR3 extends over 17 amino acids. V shed 3 bases, J shed 7 bases, and the junction held 13 bases outside the gene matches. The CDR3 DNA is TGTGCCAGTAGTATGTCTTGGGGACAGGGTCAATGGAATGAGCAGTTCTTC. Its translation is CASSMSWGQGQWNEQFF.

The chain is built from TRBV19 and TRBJ2-7, with 9 bases identical to TRBD1. CDR1 and CDR2 from the germline V gene are LNHDA and SQIVND (reference sequence). The junction had 8 bases not matched to a gene; V was cut back by 5 bases and J by 0 bases. The CDR3 sequence is 16 residues long. Here the CDR3 DNA reads TGTGCCAGTAGTCCGGGACAGGGTACATCCTCCTACGAGCAGTACTTC. As protein: CASSPGQGTSSYEQYF.

This rearrangement joins TRBV19 to TRBJ2-7; TRBD1 matches at 7 bases. V lost 3 bases and J lost 0; bases outside the gene matches: 2. The CDR3 totals 14 residues. Germline V lookup: CDR1 LNHDA, CDR2 SQIVND (reference sequence). This chain's CDR3 is CASSMGQNSYEQYF. Written as DNA, the CDR3 is TGTGCCAGTAGTATGGGACAGAACTCCTACGAGCAGTACTTC. Using reference TRBV19 and TRBJ2-7 for the parts outside the CDR3, the full variable domain is DGGITQSPKYLFRKEGQNVTLSCEQNLNHDAMYWYRQDPGQGLRLIYYSQIVNDFQKGDIAEGYSVSREKKESFPLTVTSAQKNPTAFYLCASSMGQNSYEQYFGPGTRLTVT.

The CDR3 protein is CASSLGQGRETQYF. The CDR3 DNA reads TGTGCCAGCAGCTTGGGACAGGGCCGGGAGACCCAGTACTTC. V and J are TRBV5-6 and TRBJ2-5; 7 nucleotides line up with TRBD1. The germline V gene encodes CDR1 SGHDT and CDR2 YYEEEE. The CDR3 spans 14 residues. V trimming: 0 bases; J trimming: 5 bases; junction bases outside the gene matches: 4.

The J gene is TRBJ2-2, the V gene TRBV6-5; 7 bases match TRBD1. The CDR3 length is 14 residues. The V gene's germline CDR1 is MNHEY and CDR2 SVGAGI. Trimming removed 10 bases from V and 2 bases from J; junction bases left unmatched: 7. CDR3 protein: CAISTGVNTGELFF. DNA of the CDR3: TGTGCCATTTCCACAGGGGTCAACACCGGGGAGCTGTTTTTT.

J is TRBJ2-1 and V is TRBV6-1; 12 nucleotides line up with TRBD2. The CDR3 is 15 residues long. Germline trimming cut 4 bases from V and 3 bases from J; bases unmatched to any gene: 1. The germline V gene has CDR1 MNHNS and CDR2 SASEGT. CDR3 residues: CASSVGLAGYNEQFF. The CDR3 DNA reads TGTGCCAGCAGTGTGGGACTAGCGGGCTACAATGAGCAGTTCTTC.

This chain links TRBV29-1 with TRBJ1-4; 7 bases map to TRBD1. Germline V gene data show CDR1 as SQVTM and CDR2 as ANQGSEA. V trimming: 5 bases; J trimming: 8 bases; junction bases outside the gene matches: 8. This CDR3 contains 13 residues. CDR3 loop: CSVNRGVGEKLFF. CDR3 nucleotide sequence: TGCAGCGTTAACAGGGGAGTAGGCGAAAAACTGTTTTTT.

The chain carries TRBV5-6 and TRBJ1-5; D remains unclear. Germline CDR1 is SGHDT and CDR2 is YYEEEE. V was clipped by 0 bases and J by 4 bases, with 5 bases between them. The CDR3 totals 13 residues. The CDR3 nucleotides read TGTGCCAGCAGCTTGGAGCGAAATCAGCCCCAGCATTTT. Translated: CASSLERNQPQHF.

The chain couples TRBV5-1 to TRBJ1-1, with 7 bases fitting TRBD1. Germline V gene data show CDR1 as SGHRS and CDR2 as YFSETQ. V lost 4 bases, J lost 4 bases, and 13 bases stayed unmatched. The CDR3 is 16 amino acids. The CDR3 DNA reads TGCGCCAGCAGCCCAAACCCTGAGACAGGGCTCACTGAAGCTTTCTTT. It encodes CASSPNPETGLTEAFF.

J is TRBJ2-1 and V is TRBV7-3; possible D gene TRBD2, 6 bases. With 4 bases removed from V and 4 bases from J, the gap between germline ends came to 17 bases. This CDR3 is built from 16 residues. The germline V gene has CDR1 SGHTA and CDR2 FQGTGA. CDR3 residues: CASSSIGGTIYNEQFF. In DNA, the CDR3 is TGTGCCAGCAGCTCGATCGGGGGAACCATTTACAATGAGCAGTTCTTC.

V gene TRBV19 combines with J gene TRBJ2-3; no reliable D call. Germline CDR1 reads LNHDA; CDR2 reads SQIVND (reference sequence). This CDR3 contains 14 residues. The V and J ends lost 4 bases and 1 base respectively, with 9 bases between them. The CDR3 protein is CASSTPRGTDTQYF. The CDR3 coding sequence is TGTGCCAGTAGTACTCCCCGCGGCACAGATACGCAGTATTTT.

The gene calls are TRBV7-9 and TRBJ1-4; a weak D match, TRBD1 (6 bases). Germline V gene lookup returns CDR1 SEHNR and CDR2 FQNEAQ (reference sequence). Trimming removed 5 bases at V and 0 bases at J, with 16 bases between. This CDR3 contains 17 residues. CDR3 protein: CASSPRTAGATNEKLFF. CDR3 DNA sequence: TGTGCCAGCAGCCCGAGGACAGCCGGAGCAACTAATGAAAAACTGTTTTTT.

The CDR3 region is CASSLNSHRITGELFF. In nucleotides, the CDR3 is TGTGCCAGCAGCTTAAACAGCCACAGGATCACCGGGGAGCTGTTTTTT. The rearrangement links TRBV7-3 to TRBJ2-2; tentatively, D is TRBD1 (5 bases). Looked up from germline, CDR1 is SGHTA and CDR2 is FQGTGA. The ends were cut back, 1 base at V and 4 bases at J, with 13 bases in the middle. The CDR3 has 16 amino acids.

The CDR3 DNA sequence: TGTGCCAGCAGCCCCGGGTCGGGGGGGACCCAGTACTTC. This sequence encodes CASSPGSGGTQYF. The rearrangement links TRBV5-4 to TRBJ2-5; 7 positions match TRBD2. Trimming removed 4 bases from V and 7 bases from J; junction bases left unmatched: 7. This CDR3 contains 13 residues. The germline gives CDR1 SGHNT, CDR2 YYREEE (reference sequence).

J is TRBJ2-1 and V is TRBV11-2; TRBD2 matches 8 bases. Germline CDR1 and CDR2: SGHAT and FQNNGV. CDR3 length equals 15 residues. Trimming at V came to 1 base and at J to 6 bases, leaving 5 bases not matched to a gene. CDR3 in DNA: TGTGCCAGCAGCTTAGTCCGGGAGGGCCTCAATGAGCAGTTCTTC. This codes for CASSLVREGLNEQFF.

This clone appeared once. The V and J genes are TRBV28 and TRBJ2-7; D not resolved. This CDR3 is built from 14 residues. Per the germline V gene, CDR1 is MDHEN and CDR2 is SYDVKM. The V end was cut by 6 bases, the J end by 0 bases, with 12 bases between. The CDR3 region is CASRIRISSYEQYF. In DNA form, the CDR3 reads TGTGCCAGCAGAATCCGCATCAGCTCCTACGAGCAGTACTTC.

The chain is built from TRBV6-6 and TRBJ2-3, with D perhaps TRBD2 (5 bases). CDR3 size: 13 residues. Trimming shortened V by 5 bases and J by 3 bases, and 9 bases separated the two germline ends. Germline CDR1 reads MNHNY; CDR2 reads SVGAGI (reference sequence). In DNA, the CDR3 is TGTGCCAGCAGTCAACCGGGGACAGATACGCAGTATTTT. It is translated as CASSQPGTDTQYF.

The chain has TRBV27 and TRBJ2-3; weak D call: TRBD2 (5 bases). This CDR3 contains 13 residues. CDR1 is MNHEY, CDR2 SMNVEV, per germline (reference sequence). V was shortened by 6 bases and J by 4 bases, with 11 bases between the two germline ends. The CDR3 sequence is CASRLGGPDTQYF. The CDR3 coding sequence is TGTGCCAGCAGGCTAGGAGGCCCAGATACGCAGTATTTT.

The chain joins TRBV6-4 to TRBJ2-3; D ambiguous. CDR1 and CDR2 (germline): MRHNA, SNTAGT. V gave up 6 bases and J gave up 3 bases, with 16 bases separating them. The CDR3 length is 15 residues. CDR3 DNA sequence: TGTGCCAGCAGCTCCGAGGCAACCGGAACAGATACGCAGTATTTT. Residues: CASSSEATGTDTQYF.

This clone was detected only once. The chain carries TRBV4-1 and TRBJ1-5; D is uncertain. CDR1 is MGHRA, CDR2 YSYEKL, per germline. The CDR3 loop spans 15 amino acids. V was pared by 0 bases and J by 2 bases, with 8 bases between. CDR3 amino acids: CASSQDWQGNQPQHF. In DNA form, the CDR3 reads TGCGCCAGCAGCCAAGATTGGCAGGGCAATCAGCCCCAGCATTTT.

The CDR3 region is CASTPGQGGYGYTF. CDR3 DNA: TGTGCCAGCACCCCGGGACAGGGAGGCTATGGCTACACCTTC. The J gene is TRBJ1-2, the V gene TRBV6-6, with 9 positions matching TRBD1. CDR1 is MNHNY, CDR2 SVGAGI, per germline (reference sequence). This CDR3 contains 14 residues. Losses at the gene ends were 7 bases for V and 4 bases for J; bases not matched to a gene: 7.

The CDR3 loop reads CASSFWTGGSNQPQHF. The CDR3 nucleotides read TGTGCCAGCAGTTTCTGGACAGGGGGTAGCAATCAGCCCCAGCATTTT. The gene calls are TRBV28 and TRBJ1-5, with 10 bases fitting TRBD1. V was pared by 3 bases and J by 0 bases, with 2 bases of the junction left unmatched. Germline-derived CDR1 and CDR2 are MDHEN and SYDVKM. The CDR3 has 16 amino acids. The full variable domain, with the rest looked up from reference TRBV28 and TRBJ1-5, is DVKVTQSSRYLVKRTGEKVFLECVQDMDHENMFWYRQDPGLGLRLIYFSYDVKMKEKGDIPEGYSVSREKKERFSLILESASTNQTSMYLCASSFWTGGSNQPQHFGDGTRLSIL.

This chain joins TRBV6-5 and TRBJ2-5, with 10 positions matching TRBD2. V shed 7 bases, J shed 7 bases, and the junction held 9 bases outside the gene matches. CDR1 MNHEY and CDR2 SVGAGI come from the germline V gene. The CDR3 sequence is 14 residues long. The CDR3 region has the DNA TGTGCCAGCAACCCTACTAGCGGGACGGGGACCCAGTACTTC. Translation gives CASNPTSGTGTQYF.

This chain connects TRBV4-1 to TRBJ2-7; D is unclear. The V end was cut by 1 base, the J end by 6 bases, with 10 bases between. Per germline, CDR1 MGHRA and CDR2 YSYEKL. The CDR3 is made up of 13 amino acids. CDR3 sequence: CASSQGSGSEQYF. The CDR3 DNA reads as TGCGCCAGCAGCCAAGGTTCCGGGTCCGAGCAGTACTTC.

This rearrangement joins TRBV30 to TRBJ1-1; a possible D gene is TRBD1 (5 bases). Per germline, CDR1 GTSNPN and CDR2 SVGIG (reference sequence). CDR3 length: 13 residues. V was shortened by 3 bases and J by 4 bases, with 12 bases between the two germline ends. The CDR3 region is CAWRGPRVTEAFF. CDR3 nucleotides: TGTGCCTGGAGGGGGCCTAGGGTCACTGAAGCTTTCTTT.